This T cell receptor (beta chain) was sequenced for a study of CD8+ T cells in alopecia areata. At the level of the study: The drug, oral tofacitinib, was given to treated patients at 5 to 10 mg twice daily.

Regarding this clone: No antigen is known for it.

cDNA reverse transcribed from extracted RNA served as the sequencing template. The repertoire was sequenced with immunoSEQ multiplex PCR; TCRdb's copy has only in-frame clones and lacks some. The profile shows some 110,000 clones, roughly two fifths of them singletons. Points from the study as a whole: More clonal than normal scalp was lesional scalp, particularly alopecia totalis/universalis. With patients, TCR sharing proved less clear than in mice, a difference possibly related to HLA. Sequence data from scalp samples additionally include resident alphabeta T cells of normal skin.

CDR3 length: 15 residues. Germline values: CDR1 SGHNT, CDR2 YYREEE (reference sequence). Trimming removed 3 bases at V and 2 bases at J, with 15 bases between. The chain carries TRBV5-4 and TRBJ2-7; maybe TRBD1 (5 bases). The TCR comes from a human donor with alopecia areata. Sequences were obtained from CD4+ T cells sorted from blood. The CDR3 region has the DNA TGTGCCAGCAGCTCCAGGGCCGACCGAGCCTACGAGCAGTACTTC. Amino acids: CASSSRADRAYEQYF.